The rows below give T cell receptor beta chains drawn from one sample of a study of T cells in Graves' hyperthyroidism and ophthalmopathy. TCRdb itself ran the multiplex PCR reads through MiXCR, one entry per CDR3 protein. The sample has approximately 430,000 distinct CDR3 sequences, around a sixth seen once. The sequenced sample consisted of blood. These receptors were obtained from a young woman with Graves' hyperthyroidism. CDR3s include the opening cysteine and the closing phenylalanine or tryptophan. A D gene is named only where the DNA matches it firmly. Rows give clone size only sometimes, using once, few, many, or a class for an expanded clone.

v_gene	d_gene	j_gene	abundance	CDR3nt	CDR3aa
TRBV7-2	TRBD2	TRBJ2-5	once	TGTGCCAGCAGCTTAGCATTTAGCGGGGGGTTGGAGACCCAGTACTTC	CASSLAFSGGLETQYF
TRBV20-1	.	TRBJ1-3	few	TGCAGTGCTAGTGGTGACGGCTACTCTGGAAACACCATATATTTT	CSASGDGYSGNTIYF
TRBV18	.	TRBJ1-5	.	TGTGCCAGCTCACCAAGAACCGCAGGCTGGGATCAGCCCCAGCATTTT	CASSPRTAGWDQPQHF
TRBV7-6	.	TRBJ2-7	.	TGTGCCAGCAGCTTAGAGGTAGGGCAGCCCAAACCCTACGAGCAGTACTTC	CASSLEVGQPKPYEQYF
TRBV7-9	TRBD1	TRBJ2-7	.	TGTGCCAGCAGCTTAATGGGACAGGGTAGATACGAGCAGTACTTC	CASSLMGQGRYEQYF
TRBV2	.	TRBJ2-7	many	TGTGCCAGCAGCGAAGAGGGCCTCCCAGGTCACGAGCAGTACTTC	CASSEEGLPGHEQYF
TRBV5-1	.	TRBJ2-7	many	TGCGCCAGCAGCTTGGCGCCAGGGAGACCCTACGAGCAGTACTTC	CASSLAPGRPYEQYF
TRBV5-1	TRBD2	TRBJ2-7	many	TGCGCCAGCAGCTGGGAAGTTGGGGAGGGTGAGCAGTACTTC	CASSWEVGEGEQYF
TRBV6-2/TRBV6-3	.	TRBJ2-7	many	TGTGCCAGCAGTTACCTACGACAGGTCGACGAGCAGTACTTC	CASSYLRQVDEQYF
TRBV12-3/TRBV12-4	.	TRBJ2-5	many	TGTGCCAGCAGTTTATCCGGGGGCGAAGGTGAGACCCAGTACTTC	CASSLSGGEGETQYF
TRBV5-1	.	TRBJ2-6	many	TGCGCCAGCAGCGTGACCACTGGGGCCAACGTCCTGACTTTC	CASSVTTGANVLTF
TRBV6-1	TRBD2	TRBJ2-5	many	TGTGCCAGCAGCTGGGGACTAGCGGGACCCCAAGAGACCCAGTACTTC	CASSWGLAGPQETQYF
TRBV7-9	TRBD2	TRBJ2-1	.	TGTGCCAGCAGCTTAACCCCGCTAGCGGGGGACAATGAGCAGCTCTTC	CASSLTPLAGDNEQLF
TRBV20-1	.	TRBJ2-2	few	TGCAGTGCTAGCTCGGGACTCTTAACCGGGGAGCTGTTTTTT	CSASSGLLTGELFF
TRBV20-1	.	TRBJ2-7	many	TGCAGTGCTAGAGATTTCAAGACCTACGAGCAGTACTTC	CSARDFKTYEQYF
TRBV10-3	.	TRBJ2-2	once	TGTGCCATCAGTGATTCGGGTTGGGCCGGGGAGCTGTTTTTT	CAISDSGWAGELFF
TRBV7-9	TRBD2	TRBJ2-1	.	TGTGCCAGCAGCGGGGGGTTCCTAGCGGGACCAAACAATGAGCAGTTCTTC	CASSGGFLAGPNNEQFF
TRBV20-1	.	TRBJ1-5	.	TGCAGTGCTACCGACGGGACGGACAATCAGCCCCAGCATTTT	CSATDGTDNQPQHF
TRBV20-1	TRBD1	TRBJ2-6	many	TGCAGTGCCTTGGGAGCAGGGGGCTTCTCTGGGGCCAACGTCCTGACTTTC	CSALGAGGFSGANVLTF
TRBV19	.	TRBJ1-1	.	TGTGCCAGCGCTCCGGGACATTCGAACACTGAAGCTTTCTTT	CASAPGHSNTEAFF
TRBV6-1	TRBD1	TRBJ2-1	many	TGTGCCAGCAGCATGACAGGGTCGACCTACAATGAGCAGTTCTTC	CASSMTGSTYNEQFF
TRBV2	.	TRBJ1-4	few	TGTGCCAGCAGTGAAGCGCAAAGGGGGGTTCGGGAAAAACTGTTTTTT	CASSEAQRGVREKLFF
TRBV6-1	TRBD2	TRBJ2-5	few	TGTGCCGCTAGCGGGATGATAGAGACCCAGTACTTC	CAASGMIETQYF
TRBV24-1	.	TRBJ1-1	many	TGTGCCACCAGTGATGGTGGTTTTAGAACTGAAGCTTTCTTT	CATSDGGFRTEAFF
TRBV9	.	TRBJ1-2	few	TGTGCCAGCAGCGTAGGGCAGCTATATGGCTACACCTTC	CASSVGQLYGYTF
TRBV19	.	TRBJ1-5	.	TGTGCCAGTAGTATGGATTGGCAGCCCCAGCATTTT	CASSMDWQPQHF
TRBV5-1	TRBD2	TRBJ2-7	many	TGCGCCAGCAGCTTGGTTCCTAGCGGGACATCATCCTCCTACGAGCAGTACTTC	CASSLVPSGTSSSYEQYF
TRBV7-3	.	TRBJ2-5	.	TGTGCCAGCTCACCACCGCGAGGGGGGGCCCAAGAGACCCAGTACTTC	CASSPPRGGAQETQYF
TRBV15	.	TRBJ2-5	few	TGTGCCACCAGCAGAGATGGGGGGCCCGAGACCCAGTACTTC	CATSRDGGPETQYF
TRBV12-3/TRBV12-4	.	TRBJ1-1	many	TGTGCCAGCAGTTTTTACGTCTGGGGAATGAACACTGAAGCTTTCTTT	CASSFYVWGMNTEAFF
TRBV7-2	.	TRBJ2-1	.	TGTGCCAGCAGTGATGGCGCGGGTGAGCAGTTCTTC	CASSDGAGEQFF
TRBV11-2	TRBD2	TRBJ2-3	many	TGTGCCAGCAGCTTAGGTAGTGGCGGGGGGACAGATACGCAGTATTTT	CASSLGSGGGTDTQYF
TRBV24-1	TRBD2	TRBJ2-1	many	TGTGCCACCAGTGATTTAAACACGGGACTAGCGGGAGACAGTGAGCAGTTCTTC	CATSDLNTGLAGDSEQFF
TRBV19	.	TRBJ1-5	.	TGTGCCAGTAGTATGGTGGCAGGGCGGTTCGGGCCCCAGCATTTT	CASSMVAGRFGPQHF
TRBV12-3/TRBV12-4	.	TRBJ1-2	few	TGTGCCAGCACCTCTGAGACAGGTTTTTCACTCAACTATGGCTACACCTTC	CASTSETGFSLNYGYTF
TRBV12-3/TRBV12-4	TRBD1	TRBJ1-2	.	TGTGCCAGCAGTTACGAACAGGGGTTCTATGGCTACACCTTC	CASSYEQGFYGYTF
TRBV5-1	.	TRBJ2-1	many	TGCGCCAGCAGCTTGTATGCGGCGAGCTCCTACAATGAGCAGTTCTTC	CASSLYAASSYNEQFF
TRBV7-9	.	TRBJ2-2	.	TGTGCCAGCAGCTTGGTGCTGGGTCAAGGCCGACTGACCCCGCCCGGGGAGCTGTTTTTT	CASSLVLGQGRLTPPGELFF
TRBV9	TRBD1	TRBJ1-1	.	TGTGCCAGCAGCGTAGGGGAAAGGACAGGTGAAGCTTTCTTT	CASSVGERTGEAFF
TRBV12-3/TRBV12-4	.	TRBJ2-2	few	TGTGCCAGCCGGTCGGCCGGGGAGCTGTTTTTT	CASRSAGELFF
TRBV4-1	TRBD1	TRBJ2-7	few	TGCGCCAGCAGCCCGACACCGGACAGGGTCCACGAGCAGTACTTC	CASSPTPDRVHEQYF
TRBV29-1	.	TRBJ2-7	many	TGCAGCATTCGCGACTCCCGAGACAACGAGCAGTACTTC	CSIRDSRDNEQYF
TRBV6-5	.	TRBJ1-1	many	TGTGCCAGCAGTTACGAGAGGACTGGCGTCACTGAAGCTTTCTTT	CASSYERTGVTEAFF
TRBV29-1	.	TRBJ1-4	.	TGCAGCGTTTTGGGGGACGGGGACGGAAAACTGTTTTTT	CSVLGDGDGKLFF
TRBV29-1	.	TRBJ2-5	few	TGCAGCGTCACCGGACAGCCACAAGAGACCCAGTACTTC	CSVTGQPQETQYF
TRBV20-1	.	TRBJ1-1	many	TGCAGTGCTAGAGGGAACACTGAAGCTTTCTTT	CSARGNTEAFF
TRBV20-1	.	TRBJ2-7	many	TGCAGTGCCCGAAGACAGGCTGCTAGAGAGCAGTACTTC	CSARRQAAREQYF
TRBV7-2	TRBD2	TRBJ2-3	.	TGTGCCAGCAGCTTAAGAGGGCGGGCGCCTGGACTAGTTGACGCAGATACGCAGTATTTT	CASSLRGRAPGLVDADTQYF
TRBV19	.	TRBJ2-7	few	TGTGCCAGTAGTACGACAGGGAGGGTCGACGAGCAGTACTTC	CASSTTGRVDEQYF
TRBV7-9	.	TRBJ2-7	few	TGTGCCAGCAGCTTAAAACAGAACGTGGACGAGCAGTACTTC	CASSLKQNVDEQYF
TRBV11-2	TRBD2	TRBJ2-1	once	TGTGCCAGCAGCCAAGGGCTAGCGGGCCTTGACAATGAGCAGTTCTTC	CASSQGLAGLDNEQFF
TRBV7-2	.	TRBJ2-1	.	TGTGCCAGCAGCTCAAGGGGTGGGAGGCAGTTCTTC	CASSSRGGRQFF
TRBV27	.	TRBJ2-3	.	TGTACCAGCAGTTTAGCAGATACGCAGTATTTT	CTSSLADTQYF
TRBV2	TRBD1	TRBJ2-3	many	TGTGCCAGCAGTGAAGACGGGACAGGATTTTTAGATACGCAGTATTTT	CASSEDGTGFLDTQYF